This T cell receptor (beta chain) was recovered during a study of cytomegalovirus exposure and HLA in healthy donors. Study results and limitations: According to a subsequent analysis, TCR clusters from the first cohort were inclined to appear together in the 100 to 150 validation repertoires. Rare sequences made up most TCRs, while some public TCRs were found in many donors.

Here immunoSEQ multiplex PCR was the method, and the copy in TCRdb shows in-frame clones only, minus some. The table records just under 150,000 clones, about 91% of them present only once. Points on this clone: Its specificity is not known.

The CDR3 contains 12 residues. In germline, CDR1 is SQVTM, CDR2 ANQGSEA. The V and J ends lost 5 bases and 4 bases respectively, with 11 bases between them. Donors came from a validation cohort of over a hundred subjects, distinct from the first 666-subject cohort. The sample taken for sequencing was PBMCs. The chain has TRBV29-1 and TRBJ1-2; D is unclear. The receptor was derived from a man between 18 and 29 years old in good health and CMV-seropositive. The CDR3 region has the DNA TGCAGCGTTCAACGGGGTAGCTATGGCTACACCTTC. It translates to CSVQRGSYGYTF.